The 7 T cell receptor beta chains in this list originate from one sample, sequenced in a study of shared clonotypes between healthy human individuals. Only in-frame clones appear in the TCRdb table, and some are missing; sequencing was by immunoSEQ multiplex PCR. The sample records some 2,000,000 clones, about 94% being singletons. Material: naive CD4+ T cells sorted from blood. Subset noted: CD45RA+ positively selected. The receptors were sampled from a man aged 18 to 29 in good health.

V gene TRBV7-3 combines with J gene TRBJ1-5; D not resolved. CDR3 size: 16 residues. CDR1 SGHTA and CDR2 FQGTGA come from the germline V gene. V was clipped by 1 base and J by 2 bases, with 12 bases between them. The CDR3 region has the DNA TGTGCCAGCAGCTTAATAGTTGGCTATGGCAATCAGCCCCAGCATTTT. Protein product: CASSLIVGYGNQPQHF.

The V call is TRBV6-1, the J call TRBJ1-5; 8 nucleotides agree with TRBD1. The V and J ends lost 6 bases and 6 bases, in that order; junction bases with no gene match: 10. Germline V CDR1 and CDR2: MNHNS, SASEGT. The CDR3 runs to 15 residues. The DNA for the CDR3 is TGTGCCAGCAGGGTACGGACAGGGTACAGTCAGCCCCAGCATTTT. Protein: CASRVRTGYSQPQHF.

Details on this clone: Other DNA variants within this sample encode the same CDR3. The chain has TRBV18 and TRBJ1-1, with 7 bases fitting TRBD1. Germline CDR1 KGHSH, CDR2 LQKENI. V gave up 3 bases and J gave up 11 bases; unmatched junction bases: 6. There are 12 residues in the CDR3. The CDR3 reads CASSPTGVEAFF. CDR3 coding DNA: TGTGCCAGCTCACCTACAGGGGTCGAGGCTTTCTTT.

J is TRBJ2-2 and V is TRBV5-1; 7 bases line up with TRBD1. The trim removed 3 bases at V and 4 bases at J, leaving 6 bases unmatched. The CDR3 contains 15 residues. CDR1 and CDR2 (germline): SGHRS, YFSETQ. The CDR3 loop reads CASSSSGTVTGELFF. In DNA form, the CDR3 reads TGCGCCAGCAGCTCCTCCGGGACAGTCACCGGGGAGCTGTTTTTT.

The chain employs TRBV5-4 and TRBJ1-6; D not resolved. The CDR3 contains 13 residues. V dropped 2 bases and J dropped 9 bases, with 9 bases sitting between them. CDR1 is SGHNT, CDR2 YYREEE, per germline (reference sequence). In DNA form, the CDR3 reads TGTGCCAGCAGCTTTGAGGGTGGTTCACCCCTCCACTTT. Its protein is CASSFEGGSPLHF.

This chain links TRBV7-6 with TRBJ1-5; D unclear. V was trimmed by 5 bases and J by 6 bases, leaving 11 bases between them. Germline V gene data show CDR1 as SGHVS and CDR2 as FNYEAQ. The CDR3 length is 13 residues. The CDR3 DNA sequence: TGTGCCAGCAGCCCCCTTTCTGGTCAGCCCCAGCATTTT. Protein sequence: CASSPLSGQPQHF.

The gene calls are TRBV5-1 and TRBJ2-7, with TRBD2 matching over 15 bases. From germline, CDR1 is SGHRS and CDR2 YFSETQ. Trimming cost V 2 bases and J 6 bases; bases outside gene matches: 6. The length of the CDR3 is 16 residues. The CDR3 coding sequence is TGCGCCAGCAGCTTCGGACTAGCGGGGGGGCGAACCGAGCAGTACTTC. Amino acid sequence: CASSFGLAGGRTEQYF.